Sequencing of this TCR beta chain was carried out in a study of T cells in Graves' hyperthyroidism and ophthalmopathy. Broader study findings: Prediction of ophthalmopathy progression came a median 6.5 months pre-onset. Separating ophthalmopathy from stable hyperthyroidism was achieved by a 13 V-J model. Most clonotypes expanded in thyroid above 0.001 were likewise present in blood.

CDR3 length: 13 residues. V lost 9 bases to trimming and J lost 0 bases, with 11 bases between them. Germline CDR1 and CDR2: MNHNS and SASEGT. TCR beta CDR3 region amplification was performed from RNA transcripts. First-round RT-PCR targeting the TCR CDR3 was performed with the HTBI primer set. Via MiXCR, TCRdb re-called the multiplex PCR reads, giving one row per CDR3 protein. In the table there are over 500,000 distinct CDR3 sequences, 40% to 50% of which are singletons. This clonotype appeared many times. Its target is not known. The study based diagnoses on clinical symptoms, serum thyroxine and TRAb, thyroid ultrasound and orbital computed tomography.

The sequencing input was peripheral blood or thyroid tissue (not recorded which). The origin of this receptor is an adult woman with Graves' disease, either hyperthyroidism or ophthalmopathy (not recorded which). This chain links TRBV6-1 with TRBJ1-1; possible D gene TRBD1, 5 bases. The CDR3 sequence is CASLQVMNTEAFF. The CDR3 bases are TGTGCCAGTCTACAGGTTATGAACACTGAAGCTTTCTTT.